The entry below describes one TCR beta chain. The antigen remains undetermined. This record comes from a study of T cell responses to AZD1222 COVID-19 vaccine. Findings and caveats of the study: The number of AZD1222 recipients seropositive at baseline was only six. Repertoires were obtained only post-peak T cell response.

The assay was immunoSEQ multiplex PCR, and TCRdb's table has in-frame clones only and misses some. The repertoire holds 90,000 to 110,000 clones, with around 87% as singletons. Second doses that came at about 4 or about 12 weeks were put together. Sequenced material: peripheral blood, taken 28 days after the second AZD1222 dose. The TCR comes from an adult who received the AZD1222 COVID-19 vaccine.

CDR3 coding DNA: TGTGCCAGCAGAGTGACAGGGCGAAACATTCAGTACTTC. This gives the protein CASRVTGRNIQYF. This chain uses TRBV3-1 (or the pseudogene TRBV3-2) with TRBJ2-4; 7 nucleotides match TRBD1. The CDR3 sequence is 13 residues long. CDR1 and CDR2 (germline): LGHDT, YNNKEL (reference sequence). The J segment lost 6 bases and the V segment lost 6 bases, leaving 5 bases of the junction unmatched.